This TCR beta chain was sequenced during a study of regulatory T cells in long-lasting Graves disease. Time point given: newly diagnosed GD, antithyroid drugs for less than 3 months. Making the TCR library involved RNA that had been extracted from PBMCs. Trimming took off 4 bases at V and 0 bases at J, with 7 bases between the two ends. There are 14 residues in the CDR3. The germline gives CDR1 SGHAT, CDR2 FQNNGV. Arm-PCR with iRepertoire HTBI primers amplified the CDR3 regions for these TCR beta libraries. TCRdb itself ran the multiplex PCR reads through MiXCR, one entry per CDR3 protein. Of approximately 350,000 distinct CDR3 sequences in the sample, 15% to 20% are singletons; the top ten hold around 21%. This sample was also put to use in a study of T cells in Graves' hyperthyroidism and ophthalmopathy. That paper adds: First-round RT-PCR with HTBI primers amplified the TCR CDR3 region.

This chain links TRBV11-2 with TRBJ1-3; no clear D gene. The source material was peripheral blood mononuclear cells (PBMCs), sampled at new diagnosis, from a patient treated with antithyroid drugs. This clonotype originated in a woman between 18 and 30 years old with Graves disease. The CDR3 DNA reads as TGTGCCAGCAGCTCTCCGATCTCTGGAAACACCATATATTTT. Translated: CASSSPISGNTIYF. Full variable domain (missing parts from reference TRBV11-2 and TRBJ1-3): EAGVAQSPRYKIIEKRQSVAFWCNPISGHATLYWYQQILGQGPKLLIQFQNNGVVDDSQLPKDRFSAERLKGVDSTLKIQPAKLEDSAVYLCASSSPISGNTIYFGEGSWLTVV.